The rows below give T cell receptor beta chains drawn from one sample of a study of T cell responses to AZD1222 COVID-19 vaccine. The repertoire was sequenced with immunoSEQ multiplex PCR; TCRdb's copy has only in-frame clones and lacks some. This table has some 200,000 clones, about nine tenths appearing once. The sequencing here drew on peripheral blood, taken on day 0 of AZD1222 vaccination. The origin of the receptors is an adult in good health. CDR3s leave out the opening cysteine and the closing phenylalanine or tryptophan. Each record gives: D gene, V gene, J gene, CDR3 protein. A D gene is named only where the DNA matches it firmly.

D: TRBD1; V: TRBV9; J: TRBJ2-7; CDR3: ASSAGPGTDTWEQY
D: -; V: TRBV28; J: TRBJ1-6; CDR3: ASSSQAGNSPLH
D: TRBD1; V: TRBV10-3; J: TRBJ1-3; CDR3: AITQPDRVGNTIY
D: -; V: TRBV2; J: TRBJ1-1; CDR3: ASKPYPATEAF
D: -; V: TRBV7-8; J: TRBJ2-7; CDR3: ASSSGRVYEQY
D: TRBD1; V: TRBV5-1; J: TRBJ1-3; CDR3: ASSLESGGGNTIY
D: -; V: TRBV6-5; J: TRBJ1-2; CDR3: ASSSPGNYGYT
D: -; V: TRBV6-5; J: TRBJ2-7; CDR3: ASSSRGWYEQY
D: TRBD1; V: TRBV28; J: TRBJ1-2; CDR3: ASSQGDSIYGYT
D: TRBD2; V: TRBV27; J: TRBJ2-1; CDR3: ASSLIVGGGANEQF
D: TRBD1; V: TRBV30; J: TRBJ2-5; CDR3: AWSSGGGETQY
D: TRBD1; V: TRBV28; J: TRBJ1-6; CDR3: ASRPGQGALYNSPLH
D: TRBD1; V: TRBV3-1/TRBV3-2; J: TRBJ2-7; CDR3: ASSQAPGQANEQY
D: -; V: TRBV14; J: TRBJ2-5; CDR3: ASSRDLLQETQY
D: TRBD2; V: TRBV6-2/TRBV6-3; J: TRBJ2-7; CDR3: ASSRQREYGEQY
D: -; V: TRBV28; J: TRBJ1-5; CDR3: ASKAARESGPQH
D: -; V: TRBV3-1/TRBV3-2; J: TRBJ1-1; CDR3: ASSQGTVKMNTEAF
D: -; V: TRBV18; J: TRBJ2-5; CDR3: ASSPLGNTKRETQY
D: -; V: TRBV18; J: TRBJ2-5; CDR3: ASSPRTEETQY
D: -; V: TRBV5-6; J: TRBJ1-1; CDR3: ASSLAPGGAF
D: -; V: TRBV7-2; J: TRBJ2-1; CDR3: ASSLEVGRAALNEQF
D: -; V: TRBV6-5; J: TRBJ1-1; CDR3: ASSYLKGMNTEAF
D: TRBD2; V: TRBV18; J: TRBJ2-1; CDR3: ASSPRRQFDSGRVYNEQF
D: -; V: TRBV24-1; J: TRBJ2-1; CDR3: ATSDPVESYNEQF
D: TRBD2; V: TRBV6-2/TRBV6-3; J: TRBJ2-5; CDR3: ASSYSTSGPQETQY
D: -; V: TRBV5-1; J: TRBJ1-2; CDR3: ASKLLLDRDYGYT
D: TRBD1; V: TRBV5-4; J: TRBJ1-4; CDR3: ASSRTGPYEKLF
D: TRBD2; V: TRBV3-1/TRBV3-2; J: TRBJ2-7; CDR3: ASSHLREAREQY
D: -; V: TRBV7-2; J: TRBJ2-5; CDR3: ASSLQGVQETQY
D: TRBD1; V: TRBV28; J: TRBJ2-7; CDR3: ASGLPGQGTYEQY
D: TRBD1; V: TRBV11-1; J: TRBJ2-7; CDR3: ASSLGQGTYEQY
D: TRBD1; V: TRBV3-1/TRBV3-2; J: TRBJ1-4; CDR3: ASSGDRGRLF
D: -; V: TRBV7-2; J: TRBJ2-7; CDR3: ASSTTIYEQY
D: TRBD2; V: TRBV12-5; J: TRBJ2-5; CDR3: ASLSSSGGKRQGFDQETQY